Listed below are T cell receptor beta chains from one sample, sequenced in a study of Ad26.COV2.S vaccination and SARS-CoV-2 variants. Sequencing was performed with immunoSEQ multiplex PCR; in TCRdb, only in-frame clones are kept and a portion is missing. The data hold approximately 350,000 clones, with roughly 85% observed a single time. The input for sequencing was peripheral blood, taken in a trial of Ad26.COV2.S vaccine versus placebo. These receptors were obtained from a person aged 18-65 years who received the Ad26.COV2.S COVID-19 vaccine or a placebo. Both conserved end residues are part of each CDR3. A D gene is named only where the DNA matches it firmly. Clone size is not always given. Where it is, it says once, few, many or a class for expanded clones.

length	J	D	size	V	DNA	CDR3
14	TRBJ2-1	TRBD2	-	TRBV2	TGTGCCAGCAGAGGACTAGCGGGTGACAATGAGCAGTTCTTC	CASRGLAGDNEQFF
15	TRBJ1-1	TRBD1	-	TRBV12-5	TGTGCTAGTGGTCCCCGGGACAGACCAAACACTGAAGCTTTCTTT	CASGPRDRPNTEAFF
14	TRBJ2-1	-	-	TRBV10-1	TGCGCCCCCGAGGGAAGGGGCGCCCACAATGAGCAGTTCTTC	CAPEGRGAHNEQFF
18	TRBJ2-2	TRBD2	-	TRBV3-1/TRBV3-2	TGTGCCAGCAGCCCCCGAATGGGGCTAGCGGGGGCTACCGGGGAGCTGTTTTTT	CASSPRMGLAGATGELFF
14	TRBJ2-7	-	once	TRBV19	TGTGCCAGTAGTATTGGGGTATCCTCCTACGAGCAGTACTTC	CASSIGVSSYEQYF
15	TRBJ2-7	-	-	TRBV6-8	TGTGCCAGCAGTTCCCCAGATCGAGGGGGGTACGAGCAGTACTTC	CASSSPDRGGYEQYF
15	TRBJ1-1	-	-	TRBV4-1	TGCGCCAGCAGCCAACTCCCCCTAGGTCGAACTGAAGCTTTCTTT	CASSQLPLGRTEAFF
14	TRBJ2-3	-	-	TRBV7-9	TGTGCCAGCAGCGTACAGGGAGGCACAGATACGCAGTATTTT	CASSVQGGTDTQYF
19	TRBJ2-6	-	-	TRBV6-2/TRBV6-3	TGTGCCAGCAGTCCCCCGAGGCGGACCCTTAATCCTGGGGCCAACGTCCTGACTTTC	CASSPPRRTLNPGANVLTF
14	TRBJ2-7	-	-	TRBV5-4	TGTGCCAGCAGCTTGGATCAGGGTACCTACGAGCAGTACTTC	CASSLDQGTYEQYF
14	TRBJ2-1	TRBD2	-	TRBV30	TGTGCCTGGAGTAGCGGGAGTGGGTACAATGAGCAGTTCTTC	CAWSSGSGYNEQFF
17	TRBJ2-2	TRBD2	-	TRBV4-2	TGTGCCAGCAGCCAGAGGAGCGGGGGGGCTGGCACCGGGGAGCTGTTTTTT	CASSQRSGGAGTGELFF
13	TRBJ1-1	TRBD1	-	TRBV7-9	TGTGCCAGCAGCCCAGCGGGACAGGTTGAAGCTTTCTTT	CASSPAGQVEAFF
16	TRBJ2-2	TRBD1	-	TRBV7-9	TGTGCCAGCAGAGACAGGGGAAGGGAAAGCACCGGGGAGCTGTTTTTT	CASRDRGRESTGELFF
15	TRBJ2-5	-	-	TRBV4-2	TGTGCCAGCAGCCTCGAGGAGGTGGCAGGGAAAACCCAGTACTTC	CASSLEEVAGKTQYF
13	TRBJ1-6	-	once	TRBV2	TGTGCCAGCAGTGAATACGGCCGTTCACCCCTCCACTTT	CASSEYGRSPLHF
16	TRBJ2-1	TRBD2	-	TRBV12-5	TGTGCTAGTGGTTTGGAACTAGCGAAAGCCTACAATGAGCAGTTCTTC	CASGLELAKAYNEQFF
15	TRBJ2-7	-	-	TRBV7-9	TGTGCCAGCAGCTTAAGGTTGGGCAGGGGCGGCGAGCAGTACTTC	CASSLRLGRGGEQYF
10	TRBJ2-7	-	-	TRBV20-1	TGCAGTGTCCCTGGGGTCGAGCAGTACTTC	CSVPGVEQYF
13	TRBJ2-7	-	-	TRBV3-1/TRBV3-2	TGTGCCAGCAGCCATAAGAAGTTCTACGAGCAGTACTTC	CASSHKKFYEQYF